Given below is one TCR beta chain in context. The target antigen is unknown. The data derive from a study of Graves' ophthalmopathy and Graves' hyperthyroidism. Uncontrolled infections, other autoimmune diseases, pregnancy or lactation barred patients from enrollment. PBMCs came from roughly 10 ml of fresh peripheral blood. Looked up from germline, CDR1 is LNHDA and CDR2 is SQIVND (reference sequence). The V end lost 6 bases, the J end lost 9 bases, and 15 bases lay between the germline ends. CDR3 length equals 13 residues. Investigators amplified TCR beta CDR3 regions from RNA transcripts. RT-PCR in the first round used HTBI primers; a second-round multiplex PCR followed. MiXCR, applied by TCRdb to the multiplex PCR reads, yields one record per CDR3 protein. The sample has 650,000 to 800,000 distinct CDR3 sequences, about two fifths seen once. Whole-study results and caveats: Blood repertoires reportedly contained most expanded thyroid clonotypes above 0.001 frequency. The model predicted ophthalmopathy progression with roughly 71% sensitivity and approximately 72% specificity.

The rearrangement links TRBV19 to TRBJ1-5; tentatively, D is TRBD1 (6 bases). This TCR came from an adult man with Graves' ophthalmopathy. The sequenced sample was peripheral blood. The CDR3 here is CASSPDRPWPQHF. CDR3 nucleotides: TGTGCCAGTAGCCCGGACAGACCGTGGCCCCAGCATTTT.